Detailed here is one TCR beta chain. This sample was taken from a study of T cell changes during pregnancy in multiple sclerosis. The assay was immunoSEQ multiplex PCR, and TCRdb's table has in-frame clones only and misses some. The data contain about 80,000 clones, 92% of them singletons. This CDR3 spans 17 amino acids. In germline, CDR1 is SQVTM, CDR2 ANQGSEA. The V segment lost 0 bases and the J segment 2 bases; nucleotides outside the gene matches: 9. Sequenced here: peripheral blood, sampled before pregnancy. This receptor was identified in a female donor with multiple sclerosis, enrolled in a pregnancy study. The chain is built from TRBV29-1 and TRBJ2-1, with 8 bases matching TRBD2. Written as DNA, the CDR3 is TGCAGCGTTGAAGATCTCGGATCGGGGGGGGCCTACAATGAGCAGTTCTTC. It encodes CSVEDLGSGGAYNEQFF.